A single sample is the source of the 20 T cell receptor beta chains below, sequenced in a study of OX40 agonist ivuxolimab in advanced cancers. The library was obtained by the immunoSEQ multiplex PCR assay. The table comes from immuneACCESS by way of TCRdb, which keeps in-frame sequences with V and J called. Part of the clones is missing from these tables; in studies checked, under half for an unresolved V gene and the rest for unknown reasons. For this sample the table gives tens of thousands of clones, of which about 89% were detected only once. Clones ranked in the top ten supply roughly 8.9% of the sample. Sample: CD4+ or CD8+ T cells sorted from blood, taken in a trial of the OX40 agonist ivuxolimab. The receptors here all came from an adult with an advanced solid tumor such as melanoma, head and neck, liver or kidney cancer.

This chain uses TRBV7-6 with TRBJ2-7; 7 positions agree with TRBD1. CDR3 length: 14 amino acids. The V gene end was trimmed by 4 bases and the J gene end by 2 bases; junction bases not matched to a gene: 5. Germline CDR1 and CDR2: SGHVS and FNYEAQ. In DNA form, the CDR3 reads TGTGCCAGCAGCTCCGGGACAGACACCTACGAGCAGTACTTC. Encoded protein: CASSSGTDTYEQYF.

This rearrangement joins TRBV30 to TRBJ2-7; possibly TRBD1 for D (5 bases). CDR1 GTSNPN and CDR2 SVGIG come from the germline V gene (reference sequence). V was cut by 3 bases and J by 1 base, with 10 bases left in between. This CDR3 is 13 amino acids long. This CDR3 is CAWSTGRSYEQYF. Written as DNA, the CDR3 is TGTGCCTGGAGCACAGGTCGTTCCTACGAGCAGTACTTC.

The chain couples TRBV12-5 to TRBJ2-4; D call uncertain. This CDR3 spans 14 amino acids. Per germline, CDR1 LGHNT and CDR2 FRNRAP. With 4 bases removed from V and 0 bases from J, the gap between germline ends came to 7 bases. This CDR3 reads CASGSPVAKNIQYF. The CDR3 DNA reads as TGTGCTAGTGGTTCCCCAGTAGCCAAAAACATTCAGTACTTC.

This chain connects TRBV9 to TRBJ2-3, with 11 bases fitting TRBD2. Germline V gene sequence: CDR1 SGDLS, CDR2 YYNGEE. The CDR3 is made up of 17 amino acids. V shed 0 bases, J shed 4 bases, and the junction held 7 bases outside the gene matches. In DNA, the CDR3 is TGTGCCAGCAGCGTAGCTACTAGCGGGAGTAGGGCAGATACGCAGTATTTT. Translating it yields CASSVATSGSRADTQYF.

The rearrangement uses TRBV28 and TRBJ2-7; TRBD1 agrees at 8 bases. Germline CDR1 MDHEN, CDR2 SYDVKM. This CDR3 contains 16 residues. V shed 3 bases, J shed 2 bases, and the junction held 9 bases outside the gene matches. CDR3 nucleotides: TGTGCCAGCAGTTTTGAATGGGACAGGAGAACCTACGAGCAGTACTTC. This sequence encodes CASSFEWDRRTYEQYF.

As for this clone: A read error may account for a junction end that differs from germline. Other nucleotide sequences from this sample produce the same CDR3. The CDR3 spells CASSWSGRALNEQFF. CDR3 coding DNA: TGTGCCAGTAGTTGGAGCGGGAGGGCCCTCAATGAGCAGTTCTTC. This rearrangement joins TRBV6-5 to TRBJ2-1; TRBD2 aligns across 10 bases. Germline loops: CDR1 MNHEY, CDR2 SVGAGI. CDR3 size: 15 residues.

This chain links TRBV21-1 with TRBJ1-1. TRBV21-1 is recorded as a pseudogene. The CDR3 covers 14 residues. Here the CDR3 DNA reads TGTGCCAGCAGCAAAGAGGATTTGAACACTGAAGCTTTCTTT. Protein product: CASSKEDLNTEAFF.

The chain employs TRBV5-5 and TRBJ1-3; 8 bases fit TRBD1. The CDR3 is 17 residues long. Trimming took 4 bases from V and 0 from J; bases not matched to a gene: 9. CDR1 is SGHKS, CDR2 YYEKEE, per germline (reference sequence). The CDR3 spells CASSTRDRPYSGNTIYF. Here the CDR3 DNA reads TGTGCCAGCAGCACCCGGGACAGGCCCTACTCTGGAAACACCATATATTTT.

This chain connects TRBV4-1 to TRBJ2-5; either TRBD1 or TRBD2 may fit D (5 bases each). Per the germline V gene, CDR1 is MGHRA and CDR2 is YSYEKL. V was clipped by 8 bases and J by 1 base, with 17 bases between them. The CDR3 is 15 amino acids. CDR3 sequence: CASAVEGLSQETQYF. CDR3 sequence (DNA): TGCGCCAGCGCCGTCGAGGGGTTATCCCAAGAGACCCAGTACTTC.

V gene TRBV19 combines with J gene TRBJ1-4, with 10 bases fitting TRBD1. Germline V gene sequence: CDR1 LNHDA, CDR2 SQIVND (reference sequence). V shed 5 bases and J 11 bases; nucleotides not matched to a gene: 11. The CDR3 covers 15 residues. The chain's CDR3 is CASSPGQGGFWKLFF. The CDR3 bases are TGTGCCAGTAGTCCCGGACAGGGGGGCTTTTGGAAACTGTTTTTT.

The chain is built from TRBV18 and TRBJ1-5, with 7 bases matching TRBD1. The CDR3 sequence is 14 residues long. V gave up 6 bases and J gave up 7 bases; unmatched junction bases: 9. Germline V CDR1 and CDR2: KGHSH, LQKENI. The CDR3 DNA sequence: TGTGCCAGCTCGGGCGGGACAGCTGAGCAGCCCCAGCATTTT. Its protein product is CASSGGTAEQPQHF. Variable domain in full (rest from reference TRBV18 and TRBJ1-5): NAGVMQNPRHLVRRRGQEARLRCSPMKGHSHVYWYRQLPEEGLKFMVYLQKENIIDESGMPKERFSAEFPKEGPSILRIQQVVRGDSAAYFCASSGGTAEQPQHFGDGTRLSIL.

The CDR3 is CASRNRQSGSSYNEQFF. CDR3 bases: TGTGCCAGCAGAAATCGGCAATCGGGGAGCTCCTACAATGAGCAGTTCTTC. V is TRBV21-1 and J is TRBJ2-1; the table assigns TRBD2, which was not confirmed against the DNA. TRBV21-1 is a pseudogene segment. The CDR3 consists of 17 residues.

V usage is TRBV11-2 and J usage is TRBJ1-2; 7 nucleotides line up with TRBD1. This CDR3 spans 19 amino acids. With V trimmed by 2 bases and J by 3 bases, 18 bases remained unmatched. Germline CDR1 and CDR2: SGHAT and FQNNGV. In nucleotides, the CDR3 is TGTGCCAGCAGCTTACCCTTCCCTCGACAGGGAGGTGCGGACTATGGCTACACCTTC. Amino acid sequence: CASSLPFPRQGGADYGYTF.

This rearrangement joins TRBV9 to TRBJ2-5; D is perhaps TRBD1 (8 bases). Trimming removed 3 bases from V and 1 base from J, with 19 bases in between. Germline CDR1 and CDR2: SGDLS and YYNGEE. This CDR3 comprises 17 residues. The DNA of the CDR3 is TGTGCCAGCAGCGCAACAGGGGGGGGCCCAGGCCAAGAGACCCAGTACTTC. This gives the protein CASSATGGGPGQETQYF.

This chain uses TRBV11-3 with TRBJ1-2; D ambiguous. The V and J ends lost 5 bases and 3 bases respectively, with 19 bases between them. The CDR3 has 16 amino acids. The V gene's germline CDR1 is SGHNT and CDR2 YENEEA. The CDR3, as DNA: TGTGCCAGCAGCACCCGAGAGGGAAGGGTAGACTATGGCTACACCTTC. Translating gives CASSTREGRVDYGYTF.

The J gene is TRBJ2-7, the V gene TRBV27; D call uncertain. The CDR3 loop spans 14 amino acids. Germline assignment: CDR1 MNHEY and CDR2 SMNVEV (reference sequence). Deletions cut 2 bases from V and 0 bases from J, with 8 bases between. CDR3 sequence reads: CASSLRANSYEQYF. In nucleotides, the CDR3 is TGTGCCAGCAGTTTAAGGGCAAACTCCTACGAGCAGTACTTC.

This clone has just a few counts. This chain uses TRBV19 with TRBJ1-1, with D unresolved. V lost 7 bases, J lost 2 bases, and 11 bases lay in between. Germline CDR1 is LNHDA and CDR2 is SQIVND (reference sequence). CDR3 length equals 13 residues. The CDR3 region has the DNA TGTGCCAGTACGGGCCTACGAAACACTGAAGCTTTCTTT. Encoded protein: CASTGLRNTEAFF.

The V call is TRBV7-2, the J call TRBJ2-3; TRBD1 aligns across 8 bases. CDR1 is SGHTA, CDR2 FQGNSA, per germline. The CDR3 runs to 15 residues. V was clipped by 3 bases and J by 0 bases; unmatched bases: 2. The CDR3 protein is CASSFRTGSTDTQYF. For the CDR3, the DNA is TGTGCCAGCAGCTTCCGGACAGGGAGCACAGATACGCAGTATTTT.

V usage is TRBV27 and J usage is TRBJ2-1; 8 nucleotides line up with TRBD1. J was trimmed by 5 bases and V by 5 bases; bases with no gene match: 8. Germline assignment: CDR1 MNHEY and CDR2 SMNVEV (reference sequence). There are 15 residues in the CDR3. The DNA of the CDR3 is TGTGCCAGCAGTCCCCGTGGGACAGGAAACAATGAGCAGTTCTTC. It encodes CASSPRGTGNNEQFF.

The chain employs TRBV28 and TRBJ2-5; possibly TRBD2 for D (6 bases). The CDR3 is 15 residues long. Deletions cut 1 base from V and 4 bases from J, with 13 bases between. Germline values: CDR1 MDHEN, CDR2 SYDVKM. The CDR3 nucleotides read TGTGCCAGCAGTTTATCGGGGGTACGTAGAGAGACCCAGTACTTC. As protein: CASSLSGVRRETQYF.